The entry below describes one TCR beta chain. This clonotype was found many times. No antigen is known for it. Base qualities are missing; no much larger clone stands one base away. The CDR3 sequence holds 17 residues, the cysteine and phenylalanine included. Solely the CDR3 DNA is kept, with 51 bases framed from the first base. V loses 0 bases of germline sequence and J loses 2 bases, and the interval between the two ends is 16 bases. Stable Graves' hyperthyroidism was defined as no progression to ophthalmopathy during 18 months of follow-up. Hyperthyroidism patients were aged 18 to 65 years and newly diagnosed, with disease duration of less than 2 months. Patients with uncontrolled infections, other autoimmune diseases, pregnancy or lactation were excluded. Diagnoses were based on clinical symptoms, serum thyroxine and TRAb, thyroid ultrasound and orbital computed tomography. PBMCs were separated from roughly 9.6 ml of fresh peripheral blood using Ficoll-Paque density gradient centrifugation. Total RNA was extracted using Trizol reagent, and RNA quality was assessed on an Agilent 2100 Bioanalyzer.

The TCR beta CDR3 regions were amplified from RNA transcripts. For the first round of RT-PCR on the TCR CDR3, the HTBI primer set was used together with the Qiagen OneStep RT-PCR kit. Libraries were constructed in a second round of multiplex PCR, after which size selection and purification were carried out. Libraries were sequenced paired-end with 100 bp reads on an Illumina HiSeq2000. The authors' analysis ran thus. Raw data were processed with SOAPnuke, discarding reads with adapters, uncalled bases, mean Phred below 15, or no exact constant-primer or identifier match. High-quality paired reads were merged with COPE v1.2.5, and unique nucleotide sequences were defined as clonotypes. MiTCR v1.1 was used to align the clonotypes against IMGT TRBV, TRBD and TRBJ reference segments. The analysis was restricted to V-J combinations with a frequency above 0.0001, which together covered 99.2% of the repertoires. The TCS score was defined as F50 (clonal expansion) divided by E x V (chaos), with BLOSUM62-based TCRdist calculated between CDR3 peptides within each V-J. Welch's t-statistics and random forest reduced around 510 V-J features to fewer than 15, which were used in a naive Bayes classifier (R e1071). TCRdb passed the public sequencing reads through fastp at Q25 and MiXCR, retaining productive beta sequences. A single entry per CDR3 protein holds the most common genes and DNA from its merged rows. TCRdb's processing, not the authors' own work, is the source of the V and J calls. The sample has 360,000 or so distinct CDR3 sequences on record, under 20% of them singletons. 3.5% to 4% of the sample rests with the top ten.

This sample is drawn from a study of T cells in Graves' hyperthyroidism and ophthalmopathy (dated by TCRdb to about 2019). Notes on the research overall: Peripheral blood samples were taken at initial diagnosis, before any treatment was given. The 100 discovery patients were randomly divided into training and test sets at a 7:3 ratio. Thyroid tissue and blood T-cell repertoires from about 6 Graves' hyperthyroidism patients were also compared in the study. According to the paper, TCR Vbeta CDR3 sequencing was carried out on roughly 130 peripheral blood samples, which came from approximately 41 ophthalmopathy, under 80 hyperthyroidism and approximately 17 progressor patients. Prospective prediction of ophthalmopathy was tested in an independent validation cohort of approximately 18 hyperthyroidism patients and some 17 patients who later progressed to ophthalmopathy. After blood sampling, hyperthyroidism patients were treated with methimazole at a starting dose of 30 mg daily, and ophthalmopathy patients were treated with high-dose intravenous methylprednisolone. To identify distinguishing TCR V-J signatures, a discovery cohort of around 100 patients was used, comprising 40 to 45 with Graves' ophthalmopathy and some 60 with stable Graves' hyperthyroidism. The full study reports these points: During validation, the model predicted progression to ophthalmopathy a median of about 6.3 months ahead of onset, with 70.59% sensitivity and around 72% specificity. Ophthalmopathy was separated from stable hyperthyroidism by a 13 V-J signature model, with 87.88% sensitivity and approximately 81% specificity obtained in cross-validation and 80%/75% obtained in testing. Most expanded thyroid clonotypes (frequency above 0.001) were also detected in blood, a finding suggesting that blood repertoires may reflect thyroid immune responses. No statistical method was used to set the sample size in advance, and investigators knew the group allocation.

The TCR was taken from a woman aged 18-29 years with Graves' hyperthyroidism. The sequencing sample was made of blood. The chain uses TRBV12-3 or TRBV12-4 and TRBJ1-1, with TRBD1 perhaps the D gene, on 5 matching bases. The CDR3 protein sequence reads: CASSLAAGYGGNTEAFF. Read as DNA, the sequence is TGTGCCAGCAGTTTAGCTGCGGGGTACGGGGGTAACACTGAAGCTTTCTTT.